This T cell receptor (beta chain) comes out of a study of CXCR3-negative and CXCR3-positive naive CD8 T cells (dated by TCRdb to between 2019 and 2020). Notes on the research overall: About 135 million TRB reads were obtained in total, roughly 1.5 +/- 0.3 million reads per library. The diversity and physicochemical repertoire analyses included more than ten donors pooled from two independent experiments. TRBV-TRBJ cluster analysis included naive subsets from five or six donors and memory cells from 3 donors.

Reads for this sample came from a NextSeq 550. The Human TCR Profiling Kit (MiLaboratory) was used to prepare UMI-labeled 5' RACE TRB cDNA libraries. The full amount of extracted RNA was used for cDNA synthesis, and the full amount of resulting cDNA was used for PCR amplification. Libraries were prepared in parallel using an identical number of PCR cycles. Per the original workflow: With a minimum of two reads required per UMI, MIGEC and MiXCR pulled out about 50,000 +/- 10,000 unique UMI-labeled TRB cDNA molecules from each library. On average, around 40,000 +/- 10,000 functional in-frame TRB CDR3 nucleotide clonotypes lacking stop codons were found per library. After each sample was downsampled to 5000 UMI-labeled TRB molecules, VDJtools was used to calculate diversity metrics such as normalized Shannon-Wiener and Chao1. VDJtools computed clonotype-size-weighted physicochemical properties of the central five CDR3 residues: interaction energy, strength, volume and Kidera factor 4. TCRdb reprocessed the reads into one record per CDR3 protein sequence, lacking DNA. For this entry, the V and J calls and clone size follow TCRdb and not the study's own pipeline. The table held for this sample gives about 89,000 distinct CDR3 sequences. The ten largest clones capture almost 0.55% of the sample.

Sequences SGHDN (CDR1) and FVKESK (CDR2) are obtained from the germline V gene. The CDR3 spans 16 residues, from the cysteine through the phenylalanine. The nucleotide record is missing. Concerning this clonotype itself: No antigen is known for it.

General conclusions and limits of the study: Freshly isolated PBMCs were used for most assays because CXCR3 expression partially decreased after cryopreservation. Compared with CXCR3-negative naive cells, CXCR3-positive naive cells had TRB CDR3s with higher hydrophobicity (lower Kidera factor 4), lower energy, and higher strength and volume indices. Similar TRBV-TRBJ usage was shown by naive CXCR3-negative and CXCR3-positive cells from the same donor, whereas distinct patterns were shown by memory cells. Comparably high repertoire diversity was found in both naive subsets, whereas much lower repertoire diversity was found in memory CD8+ T cells. Because surface CD5, which has been linked to self-reactivity in mice, was comparable between naive subsets, TCR interaction strength was also inferred from TRB CDR3 physicochemical properties.

Each CD8+ T cell subset was flow-sorted in triplicate, with roughly 300,000 cells per subset placed directly into RLT lysis buffer. To keep memory contaminants out, a stringent definition of naive CD8+ T cells was applied: CD45RO-CCR7+CD27+CD95-. Peripheral blood mononuclear cells were isolated from buffy coats using standard density gradient centrifugation. A FACSAria III was used to flow-sort naive CXCR3-negative and CXCR3-positive CD8+ T cells. Total RNA was extracted from sorted cells with an RNeasy Mini Kit. The sequence came from a human donor in good health. Some clones in this sample may be carry-over from other donors' samples. The specimen was naive CXCR3+ CD8+ T cells from blood. Sample cell subset or site, as interpreted from the label and publication: CD45RO-CCR7+CD27+CD95- naive CD8+ T cells expressing CXCR3 (TNR3+). Recombination connected TRBV14 to TRBJ2-5; TCRdb reports TRBD1, a call that lacks DNA to check it against. The CDR3 region reads CASSQVGRTDQETQYF. With the portions outside the CDR3 filled from the reference TRBV14 and TRBJ2-5 genes, the complete variable region becomes EAGVTQFPSHSVIEKGQTVTLRCDPISGHDNLYWYRRVMGKEIKFLLHFVKESKQDESGMPNNRFLAERTGGTYSTLKVQPAELEDSGVYFCASSQVGRTDQETQYFGPGTRLLVL.